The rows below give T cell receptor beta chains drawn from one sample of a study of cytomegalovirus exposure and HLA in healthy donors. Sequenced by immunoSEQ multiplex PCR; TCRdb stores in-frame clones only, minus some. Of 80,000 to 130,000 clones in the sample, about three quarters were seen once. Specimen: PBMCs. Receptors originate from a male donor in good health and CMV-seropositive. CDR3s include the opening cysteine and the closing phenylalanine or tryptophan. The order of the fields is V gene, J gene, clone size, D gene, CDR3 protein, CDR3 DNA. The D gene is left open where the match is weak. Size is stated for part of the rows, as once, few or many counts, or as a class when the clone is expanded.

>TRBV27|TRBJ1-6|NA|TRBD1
CASSFIAQGTSPLHF
TGTGCCAGCAGTTTCATTGCACAGGGGACTTCACCCCTCCACTTT
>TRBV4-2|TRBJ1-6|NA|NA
CASSQDPGFSSPLHF
TGTGCCAGCAGCCAAGATCCAGGGTTTAGTTCACCCCTCCACTTT
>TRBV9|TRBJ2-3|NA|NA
CASSVGQGIADTQYF
TGTGCCAGCAGCGTAGGGCAGGGGATCGCAGATACGCAGTATTTT
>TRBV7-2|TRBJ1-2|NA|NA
CASTPAGGNSYGYTF
TGTGCCAGCACCCCCGCGGGGGGCAATAGCTATGGCTACACCTTC
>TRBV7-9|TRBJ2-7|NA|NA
CASSLDGPYEQYF
TGTGCCAGCAGCTTAGATGGGCCCTACGAGCAGTACTTC
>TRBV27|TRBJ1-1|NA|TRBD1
CASSLSMRTGMNTEAFF
TGTGCCAGCAGTTTATCGATGAGGACAGGGATGAACACTGAAGCTTTCTTT
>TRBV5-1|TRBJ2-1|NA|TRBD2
CASSLGLAGSYNEQFF
TGCGCCAGCAGCTTGGGACTAGCGGGGAGTTACAATGAGCAGTTCTTC
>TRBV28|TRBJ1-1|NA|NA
CASRGFGAMNTEAFF
TGTGCCAGCAGGGGATTTGGGGCGATGAACACTGAAGCTTTCTTT
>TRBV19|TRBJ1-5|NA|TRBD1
CASSPGTGRNQPQHF
TGTGCCAGTAGCCCCGGGACAGGTAGAAATCAGCCCCAGCATTTT
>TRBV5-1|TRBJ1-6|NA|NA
CASSLDRAPDSPLHF
TGCGCCAGCAGCTTGGACAGGGCCCCGGACTCACCCCTCCACTTT
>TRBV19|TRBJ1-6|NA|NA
CASSIVTGRNSPLHF
TGTGCCAGTAGTATTGTAACAGGGCGGAATTCACCCCTCCACTTT
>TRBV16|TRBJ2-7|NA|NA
CASSQEYRAEQYF
TGTGCCAGCAGCCAAGAATACAGGGCCGAGCAGTACTTC
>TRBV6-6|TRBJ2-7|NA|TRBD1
CASSYSTGTGGYEQYF
TGTGCCAGCAGTTACTCGACCGGGACAGGGGGCTACGAGCAGTACTTC
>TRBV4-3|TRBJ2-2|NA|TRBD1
CASSSNRDREAAGELFF
TGCGCCAGCAGCTCCAACCGGGACAGGGAGGCGGCCGGGGAGCTGTTTTTT
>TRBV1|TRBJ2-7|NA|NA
CTSSPTRPSGPYEQYF
TGCACCAGCAGCCCTACCCGTCCTAGCGGACCTTACGAGCAGTACTTC
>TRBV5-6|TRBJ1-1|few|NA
CASNSRGEDTEAFF
TGTGCCAGCAACTCCCGGGGGGAGGACACTGAAGCTTTCTTT
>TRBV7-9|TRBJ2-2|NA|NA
CASYTGELFF
TGTGCCTCCTACACCGGGGAGCTGTTTTTT
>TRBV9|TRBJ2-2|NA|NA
CASSVGPPTGPNTGELFF
TGTGCCAGCAGCGTAGGTCCCCCCACAGGGCCGAACACCGGGGAGCTGTTTTTT
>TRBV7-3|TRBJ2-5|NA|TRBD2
CASSLRPSGGRETQYF
TGTGCCAGCAGCTTAAGGCCTAGCGGGGGTAGGGAGACCCAGTACTTC
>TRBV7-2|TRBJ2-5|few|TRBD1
CASSDPTGGRETQYF
TGTGCCAGCAGCGACCCTACAGGGGGGAGGGAGACCCAGTACTTC
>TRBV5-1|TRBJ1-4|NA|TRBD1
CASSLASDRGSEKLFF
TGCGCCAGCAGCTTGGCTTCGGACAGGGGGAGTGAAAAACTGTTTTTT
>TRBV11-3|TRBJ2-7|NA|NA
CASTPAGALRVQYF
TGTGCCAGCACCCCGGCAGGGGCGCTCAGGGTGCAGTACTTC
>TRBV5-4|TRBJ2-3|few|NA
CASSQGGGWDTQYF
TGTGCCAGCAGCCAAGGGGGGGGCTGGGATACGCAGTATTTT
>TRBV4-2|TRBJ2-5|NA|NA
CASSQDGGTFQETQYF
TGTGCCAGCAGCCAAGATGGAGGGACTTTCCAAGAGACCCAGTACTTC
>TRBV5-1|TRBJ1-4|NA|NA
CASSLGQGATNEKLFF
TGCGCCAGCAGCTTGGGGCAGGGCGCAACTAATGAAAAACTGTTTTTT
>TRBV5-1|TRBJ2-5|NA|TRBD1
CASSLAQGGVLAVETQYF
TGCGCCAGCAGCTTGGCCCAAGGGGGCGTACTCGCCGTAGAGACCCAGTACTTC
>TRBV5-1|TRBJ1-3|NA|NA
CASSLGGPSGNTIYF
TGCGCCAGCAGCTTGGGGGGCCCCTCTGGAAACACCATATATTTT
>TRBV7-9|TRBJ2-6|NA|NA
CASSYPDRTGANVLTF
TGTGCCAGCAGCTACCCCGACAGGACTGGGGCCAACGTCCTGACTTTC
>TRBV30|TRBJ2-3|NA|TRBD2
CAWSATSIAGGRGDTQYF
TGTGCCTGGAGTGCCACGTCCATAGCGGGGGGCCGTGGAGATACGCAGTATTTT
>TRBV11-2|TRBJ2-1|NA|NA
CASSLGRQRSSYNEQFF
TGTGCCAGCAGCTTAGGTCGACAGAGATCCTCCTACAATGAGCAGTTCTTC
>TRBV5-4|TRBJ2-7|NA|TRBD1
CASSPASGQVYEQYF
TGTGCCAGCAGCCCCGCGTCAGGACAGGTCTACGAGCAGTACTTC
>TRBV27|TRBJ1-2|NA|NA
CASSTRQEYYGYTF
TGTGCCAGCAGTACCCGACAGGAGTACTATGGCTACACCTTC
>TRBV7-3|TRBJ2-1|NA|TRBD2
CASSFSGGATYNEQFF
TGTGCCAGCAGCTTCAGCGGGGGGGCCACTTACAATGAGCAGTTCTTC
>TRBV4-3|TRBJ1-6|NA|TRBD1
CASSQEPHQGAYNSPLHF
TGCGCCAGCAGCCAAGAACCCCACCAGGGGGCCTATAATTCACCCCTCCACTTT
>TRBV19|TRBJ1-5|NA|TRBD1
CASSAIRDRGTQHF
TGTGCCAGTAGTGCTATACGGGACAGGGGGACCCAGCATTTT
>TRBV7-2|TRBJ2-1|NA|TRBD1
CASSLGDRGRGYEQFF
TGTGCCAGCAGCTTAGGTGACAGGGGGCGCGGCTATGAGCAGTTCTTC
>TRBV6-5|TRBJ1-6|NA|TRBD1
CASNRGYNSPLHF
TGTGCCAGCAACAGGGGGTACAATTCACCCCTCCACTTT
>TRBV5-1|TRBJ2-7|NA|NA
CASSLDWASYEQYF
TGCGCCAGCAGCTTGGACTGGGCCTCCTACGAGCAGTACTTC
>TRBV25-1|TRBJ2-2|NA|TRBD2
CASSERTSSPGELFF
TGTGCCAGCAGTGAACGGACTAGTTCTCCCGGGGAGCTGTTTTTT
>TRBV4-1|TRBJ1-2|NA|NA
CASSQAYRTATYGYTF
TGCGCCAGCAGCCAGGCCTATAGGACAGCTACCTATGGCTACACCTTC
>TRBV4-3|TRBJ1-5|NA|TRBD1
CASSQGVRGQENNQPQHF
TGCGCCAGCAGCCAAGGAGTCAGGGGGCAAGAGAACAATCAGCCCCAGCATTTT
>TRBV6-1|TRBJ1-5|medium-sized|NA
CASSELGAGNQPQHF
TGTGCCAGCAGTGAGTTGGGCGCCGGCAATCAGCCCCAGCATTTT
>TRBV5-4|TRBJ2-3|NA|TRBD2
CASSPGGRGNTDTQYF
TGTGCCAGCAGCCCGGGGGGGCGGGGGAACACAGATACGCAGTATTTT
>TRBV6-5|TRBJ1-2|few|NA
CASSRRGGYTF
TGTGCCAGCAGTCGCAGGGGAGGCTACACCTTC
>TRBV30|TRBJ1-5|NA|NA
CAWSGGRSNQPQHF
TGTGCCTGGAGTGGGGGCAGGAGCAATCAGCCCCAGCATTTT
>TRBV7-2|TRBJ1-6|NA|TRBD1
CASSPTDVGLTGRNSPLHF
TGTGCCAGCAGCCCCACCGATGTAGGCCTGACAGGGCGAAATTCACCCCTCCACTTT
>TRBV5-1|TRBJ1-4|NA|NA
CASSFKGGEKLFF
TGCGCCAGCAGCTTTAAAGGGGGAGAAAAACTGTTTTTT
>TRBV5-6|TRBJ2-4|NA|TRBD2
CASSLGGTSLVSENF
TGTGCCAGCAGCTTGGGAGGGACTAGCCTTGTCTCGGAAAACTTC
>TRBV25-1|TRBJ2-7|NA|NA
CASRQTYEQYF
TGTGCCAGCAGACAGACCTACGAGCAGTACTTC
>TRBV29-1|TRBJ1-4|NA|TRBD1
CSVEPGQGAGKLFF
TGCAGCGTTGAACCGGGACAGGGGGCAGGAAAACTGTTTTTT
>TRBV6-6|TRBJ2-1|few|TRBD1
CASSYVGQGENEQFF
TGTGCCAGCAGTTACGTCGGACAGGGTGAGAATGAGCAGTTCTTC
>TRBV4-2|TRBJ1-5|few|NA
CASSQERGNSNQPQHF
TGTGCCAGCAGCCAAGAAAGGGGGAATAGCAATCAGCCCCAGCATTTT
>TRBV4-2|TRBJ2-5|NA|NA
CASSQVVLAPDETRYF
TGTGCCAGCAGCCAAGTGGTACTAGCCCCAGATGAGACCCGGTACTTC
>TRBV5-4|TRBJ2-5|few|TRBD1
CASSLAQGDETQYF
TGTGCCAGCAGCTTGGCCCAGGGGGATGAGACCCAGTACTTC